The clone carrying this T cell receptor beta chain showed up just a few times. Its antigen is as yet unknown. This entry belongs to a study of CD8 T cells in ankylosing spondylitis. Overall study findings and caveats: What appeared characteristic of ankylosing spondylitis blood was a TCR beta motif of about eight highly homologous variants. Earlier studies detected some motif variants in reactive arthritis synovial fluid and blood.

By quantitative 5'-RACE with molecular barcodes, the TCR beta libraries were made. Via MiXCR, TCRdb re-called the 5' RACE reads, giving one row per CDR3 protein. The sample contains hundreds of thousands of distinct CDR3 sequences, more than 20% of which appear only once. V lost 3 bases and J 9 bases, leaving 18 bases between the germline ends. This CDR3 spans 14 amino acids. The germline V gene has CDR1 GTSNPN and CDR2 SVGIG (reference sequence). This TCR came from a female donor with ankylosing spondylitis or in good health (not recorded which). The sequenced sample was blood, either unsorted or a sorted T cell fraction (not recorded which). The gene calls are TRBV30 and TRBJ1-5; D remains ambiguous. The CDR3 reads CAWSGTRAVGPQHF. In DNA form, the CDR3 reads TGTGCCTGGAGCGGTACACGGGCCGTGGGGCCCCAGCATTTT.